This entry features one TCR beta chain sequence. What it binds is not known. Between the trimmed V and J ends, which lost 1 base and 7 bases, there was a span of 8 bases. Germline V CDR1 and CDR2: SGHRS, YFSETQ. The CDR3 has 12 residues. TCRdb re-analysed the reads in MiXCR, keeping a single row per CDR3 protein. This sample carries around 530,000 distinct CDR3 sequences, about 15% of them seen once, and the ten largest clones take roughly a quarter. The data were taken from a study of T cell repertoires in cytomegalovirus infection. Looking at the study overall: It can be stated that public TCR beta signatures indicated CMV infection as well as a matching HLA type.

General study results and limits: Summed public TCR beta family frequency identified CMV carriers bearing the relevant HLA. HLA-C-restricted CMV-specific TCR beta clonotypes prevailed in the ex vivo response.

The TCR was taken from a human donor in good health (CMV status not recorded). Some clones in this sample may be carry-over from other donors' samples. The V call is TRBV5-1, the J call TRBJ1-2; D not certain. The source material was CD8+ T cells from PBMCs. DNA of the CDR3: TGCGCCAGCAGCTTGCTAAGGATTGGCTACACCTTC. Protein: CASSLLRIGYTF.